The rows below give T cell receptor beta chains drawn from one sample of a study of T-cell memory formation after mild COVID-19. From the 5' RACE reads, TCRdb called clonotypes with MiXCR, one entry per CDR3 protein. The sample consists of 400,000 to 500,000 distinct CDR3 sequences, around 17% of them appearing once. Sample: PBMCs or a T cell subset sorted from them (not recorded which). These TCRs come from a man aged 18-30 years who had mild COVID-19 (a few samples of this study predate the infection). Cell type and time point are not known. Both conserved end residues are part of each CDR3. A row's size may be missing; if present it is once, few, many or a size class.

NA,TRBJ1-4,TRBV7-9,CASRARDGSNEKLFF
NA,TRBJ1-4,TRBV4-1,CASSPLLDEKLFF
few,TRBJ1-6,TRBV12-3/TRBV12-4,CASRDANSPLHF
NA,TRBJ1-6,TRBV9,CASSVEQAGSPLHF
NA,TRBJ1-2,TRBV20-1,CSSRQGQGYGYTF
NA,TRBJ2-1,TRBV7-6,CASSLDGFEQFF
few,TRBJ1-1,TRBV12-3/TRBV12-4,CASSPLGQAMDTEAFF
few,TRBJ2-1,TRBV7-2,CASSASGRYEQFF
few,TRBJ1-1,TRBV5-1,CASSPEDPGRTEAFF
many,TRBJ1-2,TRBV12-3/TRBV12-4,CASSFRGGYGYTF
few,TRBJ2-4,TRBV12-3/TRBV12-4,CASKWGQGNIQYF
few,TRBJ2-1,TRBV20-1,CSARSTPAYNEQFF
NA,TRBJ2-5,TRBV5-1,CASSGKQGRGEETQYF
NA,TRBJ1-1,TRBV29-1,CSGQGMGEAFF
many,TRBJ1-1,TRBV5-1,CASSLDGMNTEAFF
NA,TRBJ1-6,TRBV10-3,CALSSDYNSPIHF
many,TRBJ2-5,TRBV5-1,CASSFGTSGGIETQYF
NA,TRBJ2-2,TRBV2,CASSEERTALTGELFF
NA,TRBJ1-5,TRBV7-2,CASSPRAGQPQHF
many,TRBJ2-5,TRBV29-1,CSVVPGQETQYF
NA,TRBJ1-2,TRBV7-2,CASSLSHGYTF
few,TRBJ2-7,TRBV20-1,CSARDFYEQYF
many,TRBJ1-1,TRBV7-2,CASSARQGANTEAFF
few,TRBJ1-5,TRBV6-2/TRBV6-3,CASSPTGNEQPQHF
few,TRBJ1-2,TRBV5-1,CASSYTVLSGGYTF
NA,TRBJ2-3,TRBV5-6,CASTGIRDSTDTQYF
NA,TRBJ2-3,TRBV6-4,CASSDWQPVRADTQYF
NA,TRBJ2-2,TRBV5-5,CASSLTSTGRNTGELFF
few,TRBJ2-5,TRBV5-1,CASSLPGSMGETQYF
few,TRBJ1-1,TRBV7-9,CASSGRTGRNTEAFF
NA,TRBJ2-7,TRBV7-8,CASSPQGETYEQYF
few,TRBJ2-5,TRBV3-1,CASSRGSLGLRETQYF
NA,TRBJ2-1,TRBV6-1,CASSGGTFDNEQFF
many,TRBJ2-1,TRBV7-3,CASSFTSGGNEQFF
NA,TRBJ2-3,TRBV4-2,CASSQGASSGEDTDTQYF
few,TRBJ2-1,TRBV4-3,CASSQGSGGAAEQFF
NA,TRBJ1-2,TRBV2,CASSGTGGDYGYTF